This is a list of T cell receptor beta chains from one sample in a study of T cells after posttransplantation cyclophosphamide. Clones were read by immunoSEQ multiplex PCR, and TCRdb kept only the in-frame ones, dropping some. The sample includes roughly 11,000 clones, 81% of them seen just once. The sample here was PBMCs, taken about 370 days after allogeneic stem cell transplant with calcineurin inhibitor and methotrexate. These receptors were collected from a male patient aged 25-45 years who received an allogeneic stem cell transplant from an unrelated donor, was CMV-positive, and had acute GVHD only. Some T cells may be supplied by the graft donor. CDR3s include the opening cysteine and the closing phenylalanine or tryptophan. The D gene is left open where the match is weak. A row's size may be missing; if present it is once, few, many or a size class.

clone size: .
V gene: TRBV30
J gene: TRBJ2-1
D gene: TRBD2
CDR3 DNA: TGTGCCTGGAGTGTAACTAGCGAGTACAATGAGCAGTTCTTC
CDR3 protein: CAWSVTSEYNEQFF

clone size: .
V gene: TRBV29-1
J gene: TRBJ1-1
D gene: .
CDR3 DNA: TGCAGCGTTATCCCCTCAGCTGAAGCTTTCTTT
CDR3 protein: CSVIPSAEAFF

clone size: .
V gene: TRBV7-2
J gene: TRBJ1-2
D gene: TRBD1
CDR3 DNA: TGTGCCAGCAGCATTGCCGGGACAGGGGGTATGAACTATGGCTACACCTTC
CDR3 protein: CASSIAGTGGMNYGYTF

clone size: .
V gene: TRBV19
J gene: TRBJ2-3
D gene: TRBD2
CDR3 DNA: TGTGCCAGTAGTATAGATGGGGCTAGCGGGGGGGCGGTATGGAATACGCAGTATTTT
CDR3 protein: CASSIDGASGGAVWNTQYF

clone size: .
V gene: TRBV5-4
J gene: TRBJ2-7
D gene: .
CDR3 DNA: TGTGCCAGCAGCCCTTTCAGGGGCCTCTCCTACGAGCAGTACTTC
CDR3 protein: CASSPFRGLSYEQYF

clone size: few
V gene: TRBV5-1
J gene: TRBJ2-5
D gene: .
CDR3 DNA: TGCGCCAGCAGCTTGGCGGGAGAGACCCAGTACTTC
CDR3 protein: CASSLAGETQYF

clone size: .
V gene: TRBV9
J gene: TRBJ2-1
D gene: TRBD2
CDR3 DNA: TGTGCCAGCAGCGCGATGGGACTAGCGGGAGACGAGCAGTTCTTC
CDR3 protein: CASSAMGLAGDEQFF

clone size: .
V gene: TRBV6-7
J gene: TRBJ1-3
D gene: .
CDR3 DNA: TGTGCCAGCGGAACCGACAGGTTCTTTTGCTCTGGAAACACCATATATTTT
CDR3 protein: CASGTDRFFCSGNTIYF

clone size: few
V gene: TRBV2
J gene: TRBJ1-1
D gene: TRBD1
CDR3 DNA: TGTGCCAGCAGGACCGGACAGGTGATGAGGGGTTCTGAAGCTTTCTTT
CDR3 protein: CASRTGQVMRGSEAFF

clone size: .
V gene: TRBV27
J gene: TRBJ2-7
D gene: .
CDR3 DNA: TGTGCCAGCAGTGTTACGCAGCGCTACGAGCAGTACTTC
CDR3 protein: CASSVTQRYEQYF

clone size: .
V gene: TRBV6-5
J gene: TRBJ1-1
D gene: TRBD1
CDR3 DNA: TGTGCCAGCAGAAAGAGACAGGGGTCGTACACTGAAGCTTTCTTT
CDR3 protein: CASRKRQGSYTEAFF

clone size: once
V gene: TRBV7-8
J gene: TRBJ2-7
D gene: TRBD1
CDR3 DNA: TGTGCCAGCAGCTTAGCCAGACAGGGGTCCTACGAGCAGTACTTC
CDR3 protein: CASSLARQGSYEQYF

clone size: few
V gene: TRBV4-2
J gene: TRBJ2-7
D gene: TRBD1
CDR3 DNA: TGTGCCAGCAGCCAAGGACAGGGGACATACGAGCAGTACTTC
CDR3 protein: CASSQGQGTYEQYF

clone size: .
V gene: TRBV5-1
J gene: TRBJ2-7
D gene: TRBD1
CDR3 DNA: TGCGCCAGCAGTGATCGGGACAGTGGAATCTACGAGCAGTACTTC
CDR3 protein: CASSDRDSGIYEQYF

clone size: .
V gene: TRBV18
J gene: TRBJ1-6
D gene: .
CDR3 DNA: TGTGCCAGCTCACGGGACAATAATTCACCCCTCCACTTT
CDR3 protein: CASSRDNNSPLHF

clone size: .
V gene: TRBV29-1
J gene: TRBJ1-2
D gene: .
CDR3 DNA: TGCAGCGGTTGGGACAATGGCTACACCTTC
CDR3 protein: CSGWDNGYTF